This T cell receptor (beta chain) was profiled in a study of blood T cells in healthy people across ages. Study results and limitations: Both naive CD4+ cell counts and diversity were greater in long-lived donors than in aged donors. Per million T cells, TCR beta diversity dropped about linearly as age rose.

With respect to this clonotype: Its matching antigen is unknown.

The use of a sample-barcoded 5' primer and a J-beta primer mix characterized a second PCR of roughly 6 to 11 cycles. TCRdb processed the 5' RACE reads anew with MiXCR; each CDR3 protein has one entry. The data contain hundreds of thousands of distinct CDR3 sequences, roughly half of them seen just once; the ten biggest clones take up under 65%. The CDR3 is 13 residues long. Germline loops: CDR1 DFQATT, CDR2 SNEGSKA (reference sequence). V lost 3 bases and J 0 bases, leaving 9 bases between the germline ends. This rearrangement joins TRBV20-1 to TRBJ2-7, with no clear D. The sample taken for sequencing was blood. The TCR sequence derives from a man aged 60 to 69 in good health. The CDR3 sequence: CSASGLVSYEQYF. The CDR3 bases are TGCAGTGCTAGCGGTCTAGTCTCCTACGAGCAGTACTTC.